This TCR beta chain originates from a study of Ad26.COV2.S vaccination and SARS-CoV-2 variants. The study's findings and limits: Total T cell responses were possibly underestimated by TCR breadth and depth analyses. Non-spike TCR breadth showed similarity between vaccine and placebo recipients. Ad26.COV2.S recipients had broader spike-specific TCRs (P = 0.0014). Substantial response breadth was reportedly seen for spike-specific CD8+ and CD4+ T cells after vaccination.

This clone was recorded only once. Its antigen remains unidentified. V was shortened by 3 bases and J by 4 bases, with 12 bases between the two germline ends. The CDR3 has 13 residues. CDR1 and CDR2 from the germline V gene are DFQATT and SNEGSKA (reference sequence). Clones were sequenced by immunoSEQ multiplex PCR, and TCRdb holds only the in-frame ones, with some missing. The repertoire holds around 370,000 clones, about 90% seen once, with roughly 3.9% in the top ten. This chain links TRBV20-1 with TRBJ1-2; TRBD1 is a possible D gene (6 bases). Sample: peripheral blood, taken after recovery from COVID-19. The TCR sequence derives from a human donor who had recovered from COVID-19. The CDR3: CSASGGRSYGYTF. CDR3 bases: TGCAGTGCTAGTGGGGGCCGGAGCTATGGCTACACCTTC.